This T cell receptor (beta chain) emerged from a study of blood T cell repertoires in COVID-19. For the study at large: The samples span acute and convalescent COVID-19 from the United States, Italy and Spain. T cells, B-cell-depleted T cells, or PBMCs supplied cDNA or gDNA.

In this sample, this clone turned up once. Authors' processing steps: Cell counts per sample came from amplifying reference gene primers. Data came from immunoSEQ multiplex PCR; TCRdb stores just in-frame clones and leaves some out. From that table come the V and J calls and clone size; the DNA was used to work out D and trimming. Here the sample spans approximately 260,000 clones, roughly 87% being singletons. This CDR3 spans 14 amino acids. From germline, CDR1 is LNHDA and CDR2 SQIVND (reference sequence). Trimming left V 3 bases short and J 6 bases short, with 9 bases between. The chain combines TRBV19 with TRBJ1-6, with D possibly being TRBD1 (5 bases). The TCR was taken from a man aged 60 to 75 who had recovered from COVID-19. The sequenced sample was peripheral blood. The CDR3 here is CASSMGLFNSPLHF. DNA for the CDR3: TGTGCCAGTAGTATGGGACTGTTTAATTCACCCCTCCACTTT.